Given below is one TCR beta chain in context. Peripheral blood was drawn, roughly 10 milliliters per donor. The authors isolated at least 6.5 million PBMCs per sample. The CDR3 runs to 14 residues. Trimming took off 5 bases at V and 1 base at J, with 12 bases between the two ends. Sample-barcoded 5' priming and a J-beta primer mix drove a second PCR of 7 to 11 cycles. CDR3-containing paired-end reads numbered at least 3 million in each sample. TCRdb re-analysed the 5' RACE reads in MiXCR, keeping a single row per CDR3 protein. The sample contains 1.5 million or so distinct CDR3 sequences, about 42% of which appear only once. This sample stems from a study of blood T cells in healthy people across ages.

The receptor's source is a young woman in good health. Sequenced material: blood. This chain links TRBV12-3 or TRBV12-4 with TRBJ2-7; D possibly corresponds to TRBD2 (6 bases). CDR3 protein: CASSPQRVSYEQYF. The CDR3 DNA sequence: TGTGCCAGCAGTCCACAGCGGGTTTCCTACGAGCAGTACTTC.